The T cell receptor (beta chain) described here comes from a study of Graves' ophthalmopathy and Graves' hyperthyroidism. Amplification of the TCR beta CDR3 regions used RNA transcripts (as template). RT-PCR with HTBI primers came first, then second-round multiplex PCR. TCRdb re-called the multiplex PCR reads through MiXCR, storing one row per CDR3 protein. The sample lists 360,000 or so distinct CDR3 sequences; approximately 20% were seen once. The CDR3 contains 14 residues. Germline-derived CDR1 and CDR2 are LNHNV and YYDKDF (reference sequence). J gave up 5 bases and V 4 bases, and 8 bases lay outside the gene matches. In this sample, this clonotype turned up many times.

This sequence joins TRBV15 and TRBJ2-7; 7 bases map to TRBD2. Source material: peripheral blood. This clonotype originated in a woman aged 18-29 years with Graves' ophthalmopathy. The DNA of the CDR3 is TGTGCCACCAGCACGACTAGCACTGTAGACGAGCAGTACTTC. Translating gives CATSTTSTVDEQYF.